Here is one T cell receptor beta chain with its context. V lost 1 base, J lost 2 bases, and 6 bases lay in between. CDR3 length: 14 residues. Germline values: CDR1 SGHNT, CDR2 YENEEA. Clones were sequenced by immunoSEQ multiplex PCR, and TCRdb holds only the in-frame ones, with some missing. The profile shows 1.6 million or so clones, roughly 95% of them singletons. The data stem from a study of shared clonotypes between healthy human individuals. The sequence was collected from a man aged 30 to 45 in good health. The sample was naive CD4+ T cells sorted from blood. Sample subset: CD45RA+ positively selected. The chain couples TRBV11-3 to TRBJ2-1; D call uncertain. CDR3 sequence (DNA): TGTGCCAGCAGCTTAGTAAACCCCTACAATGAGCAGTTCTTC. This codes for CASSLVNPYNEQFF. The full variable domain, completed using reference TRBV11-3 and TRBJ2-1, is EAGVVQSPRYKIIEKKQPVAFWCNPISGHNTLYWYLQNLGQGPELLIRYENEEAVDDSQLPKDRFSAERLKGVDSTLKIQPAELGDSAVYLCASSLVNPYNEQFFGPGTRLTVL.